Below, 23 T cell receptor beta chains from the same sample are listed, as sequenced in a study of T cell responses to AZD1222 COVID-19 vaccine. TCRdb keeps only in-frame clones here, not all; method: immunoSEQ multiplex PCR. The sample lists roughly 180,000 clones; about nine tenths were seen once. The material was peripheral blood, obtained on day 0 of AZD1222 vaccination. The receptors were gathered from an adult in good health.

The rearrangement uses TRBV9 and TRBJ2-1; no definite D call. The CDR3 is 14 residues long. CDR1 is SGDLS and CDR2 is YYNGEE in the germline V gene. V gave up 3 bases and J gave up 0 bases, with 7 bases separating them. The CDR3 DNA reads TGTGCCAGCAGCGGGGGTCGCTCCTACAATGAGCAGTTCTTC. Amino acids: CASSGGRSYNEQFF.

The rearrangement uses TRBV18 and TRBJ2-7, with TRBD2 identical over 9 bases. There are 16 residues in the CDR3. The trim removed 3 bases at V and 0 bases at J, leaving 6 bases unmatched. Germline loops: CDR1 KGHSH, CDR2 LQKENI. In nucleotides, the CDR3 is TGTGCCAGCTCACCCATCAATAGCGGGGGCTCCTACGAGCAGTACTTC. Its protein product is CASSPINSGGSYEQYF.

The chain is built from TRBV6-5 and TRBJ2-3, with D possibly TRBD2 on 7 matching bases. Between the trimmed V and J ends, which lost 5 bases and 7 bases, there was a span of 19 bases. The CDR3 loop spans 15 amino acids. CDR1 MNHEY and CDR2 SVGAGI come from the germline V gene. The CDR3 DNA sequence: TGTGCCAGCAGTAGGGGGGGGTTCGAAAGGAATACGCAGTATTTT. It yields the protein CASSRGGFERNTQYF.

V and J are TRBV4-2 and TRBJ2-7, with 14 bases aligning to TRBD2. This CDR3 region has 17 residues. Germline loops: CDR1 LGHNA, CDR2 YNFKEQ. The junction had 4 bases not matched to a gene; V was cut back by 1 base and J by 2 bases. CDR3 bases: TGTGCCAGCAGCCAAGCTGGGACTAGCGGGGGAGCCTACGAGCAGTACTTC. The encoded protein is CASSQAGTSGGAYEQYF.

CDR3 DNA sequence: TGTGCCAGCAGGGGAGGGTACAATCAGCCCCAGCATTTT. Protein sequence: CASRGGYNQPQHF. This sequence joins TRBV6-5 and TRBJ1-5; D ambiguous. CDR1 is MNHEY, CDR2 SVGAGI, per germline. The length of the CDR3 is 13 residues. V lost 6 bases and J lost 3, with 9 bases in between.

The rearrangement joins TRBV19 to TRBJ1-4; 9 nucleotides match TRBD1. CDR1 LNHDA and CDR2 SQIVND come from the germline V gene (reference sequence). Unmatched junction bases numbered 20, after V lost 2 bases and J lost 7 bases. This CDR3 spans 20 amino acids. Written as DNA, the CDR3 is TGTGCCAGTAGTATATATTCCGTAGGACAGGGGCCCGTCGGTGGTGAAAAACTGTTTTTT. This encodes CASSIYSVGQGPVGGEKLFF.

The CDR3 sequence is CASSQGPGGRYEQYF. CDR3 DNA: TGTGCCAGCAGCCAAGGCCCAGGGGGCAGGTACGAGCAGTACTTC. This chain links TRBV3-1 (or the pseudogene TRBV3-2) with TRBJ2-7, with 8 bases matching TRBD1. The CDR3 is made up of 15 amino acids. Germline trimming cut 1 base from V and 4 bases from J; bases unmatched to any gene: 6. CDR1 and CDR2 (germline): LGHDT, YNNKEL (reference sequence).

The J gene is TRBJ1-6, the V gene TRBV28, with D unresolved. CDR1 is MDHEN and CDR2 is SYDVKM in the germline V gene. This CDR3 has 12 amino acids. V shed 5 bases and J shed 7 bases, with 6 bases lying between them. The CDR3 loop reads CASSTQNSPLHF. The CDR3 DNA reads as TGTGCCAGCAGTACACAGAATTCACCCCTCCACTTT.

The gene calls are TRBV2 and TRBJ1-1, with D possibly being TRBD1 (6 bases). The CDR3 has 13 residues. V was pared by 11 bases and J by 3 bases, with 16 bases between. Germline V gives CDR1 SNHLY, CDR2 FYNNEI. The CDR3 here is CADRLSGDTEAFF. The CDR3 nucleotides read TGTGCCGACAGGTTGTCGGGGGACACTGAAGCTTTCTTT.

V usage is TRBV19 and J usage is TRBJ1-5; no firm D call. The germline V and J ends were trimmed by 3 bases and 0 bases, with 12 bases remaining between them. The CDR3 covers 16 residues. Germline CDR1 reads LNHDA; CDR2 reads SQIVND (reference sequence). CDR3 in DNA: TGTGCCAGTAGTATTTCGATCGGATATAGCAATCAGCCCCAGCATTTT. Protein: CASSISIGYSNQPQHF.

The rearrangement uses TRBV12-5 and TRBJ1-1, with 8 bases lining up with TRBD1. There are 12 residues in the CDR3. The ends lost 10 bases at V and 1 base at J; junction bases unmatched: 2. The germline V gene has CDR1 LGHNT and CDR2 FRNRAP. The CDR3 protein is CATGQGNTEAFF. The CDR3 DNA reads as TGTGCTACTGGACAGGGGAACACTGAAGCTTTCTTT.

The chain recombines TRBV28 with TRBJ2-7; TRBD1 matches 7 bases. CDR1 is MDHEN and CDR2 is SYDVKM in the germline V gene. This CDR3 has 13 residues. The junction had 3 bases not matched to a gene; V was cut back by 2 bases and J by 5 bases. As DNA, the CDR3 is TGTGCCAGCAGTTTAAGGCAGGGGGACGAGCAGTACTTC. Translation: CASSLRQGDEQYF.

This chain uses TRBV29-1 with TRBJ1-5, with D perhaps TRBD1 (5 bases). The V and J ends lost 6 bases and 6 bases respectively, with 12 bases between them. Germline CDR1 and CDR2: SQVTM and ANQGSEA. CDR3 length: 12 amino acids. CDR3 DNA: TGCAGCGTCGGTGGAGGGACTCAGCCCCAGCATTTT. This translates into CSVGGGTQPQHF. The complete variable domain, with remaining parts taken from reference TRBV29-1 and TRBJ1-5, reads SAVISQKPSRDICQRGTSLTIQCQVDSQVTMMFWYRQQPGQSLTLIATANQGSEATYESGFVIDKFPISRPNLTFSTLTVSNMSPEDSSIYLCSVGGGTQPQHFGDGTRLSIL.

Only a few counts were recorded for this clone. The V and J genes are TRBV6-5 and TRBJ1-6; D perhaps matches TRBD1 (6 bases). The CDR3 sequence is 14 residues long. V was trimmed by 2 bases and J by 7 bases, leaving 9 bases between them. The germline gives CDR1 MNHEY, CDR2 SVGAGI. This CDR3 is CASSYGQGNSPLHF. The CDR3 coding sequence is TGTGCCAGCAGTTACGGGCAGGGGAATTCACCCCTCCACTTT.

The V call is TRBV19, the J call TRBJ2-7; no definite D call. The CDR3 spans 15 residues. Germline CDR1 is LNHDA and CDR2 is SQIVND (reference sequence). The V end lost 5 bases, the J end lost 3 bases, and 17 bases lay between the germline ends. The CDR3 coding sequence is TGTGCCAGTAGTGCAATGGCTACCACCTTCTACGAGCAGTACTTC. This translates into CASSAMATTFYEQYF.

This chain links TRBV5-1 with TRBJ1-1; D is undetermined. The CDR3 contains 15 residues. Germline assignment: CDR1 SGHRS and CDR2 YFSETQ. V lost 3 bases to trimming and J lost 0 bases, with 12 bases between them. CDR3 sequence: CASSSSSSLNTEAFF. In DNA, the CDR3 is TGCGCCAGCAGCTCTTCTTCCAGCTTGAACACTGAAGCTTTCTTT.

The count of this clone is one. The gene calls are TRBV11-2 and TRBJ1-5; D ambiguous. The CDR3 extends over 15 amino acids. Trimming removed 0 bases from V and 0 bases from J, with 6 bases in between. Germline loops: CDR1 SGHAT, CDR2 FQNNGV. The CDR3 DNA is TGTGCCAGCAGCTTAGATGGGCGTAGCAATCAGCCCCAGCATTTT. This encodes CASSLDGRSNQPQHF.

This sequence joins TRBV28 and TRBJ1-1; D gene uncertain. The CDR3 runs to 11 residues. CDR1 is MDHEN, CDR2 SYDVKM, per germline. The V gene lost 6 bases and the J gene lost 7 bases, with 9 bases spanning the gap. CDR3 region: CASRPNLEAFF. CDR3 nucleotides: TGTGCCAGCAGGCCGAACCTTGAAGCTTTCTTT.

The chain has TRBV5-1 and TRBJ2-1; the match to TRBD2 covers 8 bases. CDR3 length equals 16 residues. Germline CDR1 and CDR2: SGHRS and YFSETQ. Trimming took 4 bases from V and 2 from J; bases not matched to a gene: 8. DNA of the CDR3: TGCGCCAGCAGCCTTATCAGCGGGAGTCCCTACAATGAGCAGTTCTTC. Amino acid sequence: CASSLISGSPYNEQFF. Full variable domain (remainder filled in from reference TRBV5-1 and TRBJ2-1): KAGVTQTPRYLIKTRGQQVTLSCSPISGHRSVSWYQQTPGQGLQFLFEYFSETQRNKGNFPGRFSGRQFSNSRSEMNVSTLELGDSALYLCASSLISGSPYNEQFFGPGTRLTVL.

The chain links TRBV7-3 to TRBJ2-1; D may be TRBD2 (5 bases). Trimming pared 7 bases from V and 6 bases from J, leaving 22 bases between. The V gene's germline CDR1 is SGHTA and CDR2 FQGTGA. The CDR3 is 16 residues long. This CDR3 is CASTEPSGRGPNEQFF. In nucleotides, the CDR3 is TGTGCCAGCACGGAGCCCTCAGGCCGAGGGCCCAATGAGCAGTTCTTC.

J is TRBJ1-1 and V is TRBV5-1; no definite D call. CDR3 length equals 16 residues. Germline CDR1 SGHRS, CDR2 YFSETQ. Trimming shortened V by 3 bases and J by 1 base, and 16 bases separated the two germline ends. The CDR3 loop reads CASSSYGGSGNTEAFF. The CDR3 coding sequence is TGCGCCAGCAGCTCGTATGGAGGTTCAGGGAACACTGAAGCTTTCTTT. Filled out from reference TRBV5-1 and TRBJ1-1, the complete variable domain reads KAGVTQTPRYLIKTRGQQVTLSCSPISGHRSVSWYQQTPGQGLQFLFEYFSETQRNKGNFPGRFSGRQFSNSRSEMNVSTLELGDSALYLCASSSYGGSGNTEAFFGQGTRLTVV.

This clone was detected once. CDR3 amino acids: CASSDLPGNTIYF. The CDR3 DNA sequence: TGTGCCAGCAGTGATTTACCTGGAAACACCATATATTTT. The rearrangement joins TRBV2 to TRBJ1-3; D remains unclear. The ends were cut back, 3 bases at V and 2 bases at J, with 5 bases in the middle. This CDR3 region has 13 residues. The germline V gene has CDR1 SNHLY and CDR2 FYNNEI.

The chain carries TRBV6-1 and TRBJ2-7; D gene unclear. The CDR3 has 13 residues. Trimming took 2 bases from V and 3 from J, leaving 8 bases between them. Germline V lookup: CDR1 MNHNS, CDR2 SASEGT. CDR3 loop: CASSETGYYEQYF. The CDR3 bases are TGTGCCAGCAGTGAAACGGGTTACTACGAGCAGTACTTC.